This T cell receptor (beta chain) comes out of a study of blood T cell repertoires in COVID-19. Across the whole study: Material from acute and convalescent COVID-19 was sourced from the United States, Italy and Spain. T cells, B-cell-depleted T cells, or PBMCs provided the cDNA or gDNA that served as material.

In the authors' workflow: Cell counts per sample came from amplifying reference gene primers. Sequencing was performed with immunoSEQ multiplex PCR; in TCRdb, only in-frame clones are kept and a portion is missing. The V and J calls and clone size were taken over from that table, and D and trimming were inferred from the DNA. The sample lists roughly 250,000 clones, roughly 80% seen once, with more than 9.5% in the top ten. Germline values: CDR1 ENHRY, CDR2 SYGVKD. This CDR3 is built from 14 residues. V lost 8 bases, J lost 7 bases, and 9 bases stayed unmatched. Sequenced: peripheral blood. The source of this sequence is an elderly woman with acute or convalescent COVID-19. The chain has TRBV10-3 and TRBJ2-2; TRBD1 matches at 8 bases. CDR3 sequence reads: CAIQSQGAGGELFF. CDR3 coding DNA: TGTGCCATCCAATCGCAGGGGGCTGGCGGGGAGCTGTTTTTT.